The 19 T cell receptor beta chains below were found in one sample sequenced in a study of cytomegalovirus exposure and HLA in healthy donors. PCR involved 60 Vbeta and 13 Jbeta primers. The table came from immunoSEQ multiplex PCR; TCRdb's copy has only in-frame clones and leaves some out. The sample holds more than 90,000 clones, around 73% seen once. The sequenced sample consisted of PBMCs. Receptor source: a woman aged 55-70 years in good health and CMV-seronegative.

The rearrangement links TRBV4-1 to TRBJ1-3, with no clear D. V was pared by 1 base and J by 4 bases, with 5 bases between. Germline loops: CDR1 MGHRA, CDR2 YSYEKL. This CDR3 has 13 amino acids. CDR3 residues: CASSQGGGNTIYF. In DNA form, the CDR3 reads TGCGCCAGCAGCCAAGGAGGGGGAAACACCATATATTTT.

The chain couples TRBV19 to TRBJ2-7, with D possibly TRBD1 on 6 matching bases. The CDR3 loop spans 13 amino acids. V was shortened by 5 bases and J by 2 bases, with 10 bases between the two germline ends. Germline values: CDR1 LNHDA, CDR2 SQIVND (reference sequence). For the CDR3, the DNA is TGTGCCAGTAGTTTGGGGGCCACCTACGAGCAGTACTTC. Amino acid sequence: CASSLGATYEQYF.

The V call is TRBV4-1, the J call TRBJ2-7, with 8 bases that match TRBD1. V lost 2 bases to trimming and J lost 0 bases; unmatched junction nucleotides: 6. CDR3 size: 16 residues. Germline V CDR1 and CDR2: MGHRA, YSYEKL. CDR3 DNA sequence: TGCGCCAGCAGCCAACCTACAGGGGGTAACTCCTACGAGCAGTACTTC. The encoded protein is CASSQPTGGNSYEQYF.

A few counts support this clone. This chain uses TRBV30 with TRBJ2-5; D gene uncertain. The CDR3 is made up of 12 amino acids. V was trimmed by 1 base and J by 2 bases, leaving 5 bases between them. Germline values: CDR1 GTSNPN, CDR2 SVGIG (reference sequence). The CDR3 DNA sequence: TGTGCCTGGAGTGACTTACAAGAGACCCAGTACTTC. This codes for CAWSDLQETQYF. The whole variable domain, remainder taken from reference TRBV30 and TRBJ2-5, is SQTIHQWPATLVQPVGSPLSLECTVEGTSNPNLYWYRQAAGRGLQLLFYSVGIGQISSEVPQNLSASRPQDRQFILSSKKLLLSDSGFYLCAWSDLQETQYFGPGTRLLVL.

The rearrangement uses TRBV5-1 and TRBJ1-1; no clear D gene. The CDR3 has 13 residues. V lost 1 base to trimming and J lost 1 base, with 5 bases between them. Germline lookup yields CDR1 SGHRS and CDR2 YFSETQ. Written as DNA, the CDR3 is TGCGCCAGCAGCTTGTGGCAGAACACTGAAGCTTTCTTT. The encoded protein is CASSLWQNTEAFF.

The chain carries TRBV15 and TRBJ1-4, with 9 bases identical to TRBD1. This CDR3 is built from 13 residues. Germline V gene data show CDR1 as LNHNV and CDR2 as YYDKDF (reference sequence). V shed 5 bases, J shed 7 bases, and the junction held 2 bases outside the gene matches. The CDR3 coding sequence is TGTGCCACCAGCGGACAGGGGCGTGAAAAACTGTTTTTT. This gives the protein CATSGQGREKLFF.

This rearrangement joins TRBV10-3 to TRBJ1-6; no reliable D call. This CDR3 has 14 amino acids. Trimming left V 1 base short and J 3 bases short, with 4 bases between. The germline V gene has CDR1 ENHRY and CDR2 SYGVKD. The CDR3 region has the DNA TGTGCCATCAGTGAGTACAGCTATAATTCACCCCTCCACTTT. The encoded protein is CAISEYSYNSPLHF.

V usage is TRBV4-3 and J usage is TRBJ1-1; the match to TRBD1 covers 8 bases. The CDR3 sequence is 17 residues long. Trimming at V came to 0 bases and at J to 7 bases, leaving 13 bases not matched to a gene. Germline-derived CDR1 and CDR2 are LGHNA and YSLEER. CDR3 residues: CASSQDLAGGVVNEAFF. CDR3 DNA: TGCGCCAGCAGCCAAGATTTGGCAGGGGGCGTCGTTAATGAAGCTTTCTTT.

The V and J genes are TRBV5-1 and TRBJ1-2; 12 positions agree with TRBD1. V lost 4 bases to trimming and J lost 12 bases; unmatched junction nucleotides: 7. The CDR3 loop spans 13 amino acids. CDR1 and CDR2 (germline): SGHRS, YFSETQ. The DNA for the CDR3 is TGCGCCAGCAGCCTGGGACAGGGGGCTATAAACACCTTC. It encodes CASSLGQGAINTF.

The rearrangement joins TRBV6-5 to TRBJ1-4; D not resolved. Trimming stripped 5 bases from V and 0 bases from J, with 7 bases between. This CDR3 comprises 14 residues. Germline loops: CDR1 MNHEY, CDR2 SVGAGI. CDR3 sequence (DNA): TGTGCCAGCAGTAGAGTAGCAACTAATGAAAAACTGTTTTTT. Translating gives CASSRVATNEKLFF.

Only a few counts were recorded for this clone. The genes are TRBV19 and TRBJ1-3; 9 bases are shared with TRBD1. The V gene's germline CDR1 is LNHDA and CDR2 SQIVND (reference sequence). The CDR3 is 13 residues long. The V segment lost 7 bases and the J segment 7 bases; nucleotides outside the gene matches: 5. The CDR3 loop reads CASMRDRANTIYF. In nucleotides, the CDR3 is TGTGCCAGTATGCGGGACAGGGCTAACACCATATATTTT.

This chain uses TRBV4-2 with TRBJ2-2; D might be TRBD2 (7 bases). The CDR3 sequence is 15 residues long. Between the trimmed V and J ends, which lost 0 bases and 4 bases, there was a span of 9 bases. Germline V lookup: CDR1 LGHNA, CDR2 YNFKEQ. The CDR3: CASSQEGGGTGELFF. CDR3 sequence (DNA): TGTGCCAGCAGCCAAGAGGGAGGGGGCACCGGGGAGCTGTTTTTT.

The chain employs TRBV7-2 and TRBJ2-3; 7 positions agree with TRBD2. Germline assignment: CDR1 SGHTA and CDR2 FQGNSA. V lost 2 bases to trimming and J lost 4 bases; unmatched junction nucleotides: 6. This CDR3 contains 15 residues. CDR3 amino acids: CASSLQAGWADTQYF. CDR3 coding DNA: TGTGCCAGCAGCTTACAAGCGGGATGGGCAGATACGCAGTATTTT.

The chain carries TRBV6-5 and TRBJ1-5, with D perhaps matching TRBD1 (5 bases). V shed 5 bases and J shed 3 bases, with 11 bases lying between them. This CDR3 has 14 residues. CDR1 and CDR2 from the germline V gene are MNHEY and SVGAGI. For the CDR3, the DNA is TGTGCCAGCAGTCTCACAGGAGACAATCAGCCCCAGCATTTT. Residues: CASSLTGDNQPQHF.

The CDR3 region has the DNA TGTGCCTGGAGTGGTGCGGGGGGGTACGAGCAGTACTTC. Residues: CAWSGAGGYEQYF. The rearrangement joins TRBV30 to TRBJ2-7; TRBD2 agrees at 9 bases. This CDR3 is 13 amino acids long. The V gene end was trimmed by 1 base and the J gene end by 4 bases; junction bases not matched to a gene: 2. Germline lookup yields CDR1 GTSNPN and CDR2 SVGIG (reference sequence).

This clone showed up just a few times. This rearrangement joins TRBV9 to TRBJ2-2; 7 nucleotides align to TRBD2. The V and J ends lost 4 bases and 4 bases, in that order; junction bases with no gene match: 7. From germline, CDR1 is SGDLS and CDR2 YYNGEE. The CDR3 spans 15 residues. The CDR3 coding sequence is TGTGCCAGCAGCCCCTACGGGGGGACCACCGGGGAGCTGTTTTTT. This encodes CASSPYGGTTGELFF.

In this sample, this clone turned up once. The chain combines TRBV7-2 with TRBJ1-2, with 7 bases fitting TRBD1. Germline values: CDR1 SGHTA, CDR2 FQGNSA. CDR3 length: 14 residues. V was pared by 2 bases and J by 6 bases, with 6 bases of the junction left unmatched. CDR3 bases: TGTGCCAGCAGCTTACCAGACAGGGTCGATGGCTACACCTTC. It yields the protein CASSLPDRVDGYTF.

This clone was seen a handful of times. The chain is built from TRBV7-2 and TRBJ1-2, with TRBD1 as a possible D gene (6 bases). Trimming removed 5 bases at V and 10 bases at J, with 17 bases between. The CDR3 is made up of 13 amino acids. Germline V gives CDR1 SGHTA, CDR2 FQGNSA. CDR3 in amino acids: CASSPVGGPTYTF. In DNA, the CDR3 is TGTGCCAGCAGCCCGGTGGGGGGGCCAACCTACACCTTC.

The genes are TRBV5-4 and TRBJ2-7, with 14 nucleotides matching TRBD2. This CDR3 region has 17 residues. Germline lookup yields CDR1 SGHNT and CDR2 YYREEE (reference sequence). V lost 0 bases, J lost 6 bases, and 8 bases stayed unmatched. CDR3 amino acids: CASSLGMGLAGETEQYF. The CDR3 nucleotides read TGTGCCAGCAGCTTGGGTATGGGACTAGCGGGAGAAACCGAGCAGTACTTC.